This TCR beta chain was observed in a study of blood T cell repertoires in COVID-19. As for the study in general: COVID-19 samples collected from the United States, Italy and Spain covered acute and convalescent phases. Sample material is recorded as cDNA or gDNA derived from T cells, B-cell-depleted T cells, or PBMCs.

Original methodology: Using reference gene primer amplification, nucleated cell counts were estimated. Sequenced by immunoSEQ multiplex PCR; TCRdb stores in-frame clones only, minus some. V, J and clone size are taken as reported in that table, and D and trimming were inferred from the DNA itself. The sample yields a few hundred thousand clones, 88% seen once. This clonotype was obtained from a man between 60 and 75 years old who had recovered from COVID-19. Material: peripheral blood.

CDR3 sequence reads: CAWSNPWTSTNYGYTF. The CDR3 region has the DNA TGTGCCTGGAGTAACCCGTGGACATCTACTAACTATGGCTACACCTTC. This chain joins TRBV30 and TRBJ1-2, with D possibly matching TRBD1 (5 bases). Germline V gene sequence: CDR1 GTSNPN, CDR2 SVGIG (reference sequence). The CDR3 length is 16 residues. With 2 bases removed from V and 0 bases from J, the gap between germline ends came to 16 bases.